Listed here are 29 T cell receptor beta chains from one sample, sequenced in a study of blood T cell repertoires in COVID-19. Some clones are missing from TCRdb's copy, which holds only in-frame ones; the method was immunoSEQ multiplex PCR. The data show approximately 40,000 clones, with 84% seen just once and around 44% held by the top ten. Sequences were obtained from peripheral blood. These receptors were obtained from a human donor in a cohort sampled during active COVID-19.

The rearrangement uses TRBV7-8 and TRBJ1-4, with no clear D. The V gene lost 5 bases and the J gene lost 5 bases, with 18 bases spanning the gap. Germline CDR1 is SGHVS and CDR2 is FQNEAQ. This CDR3 is built from 16 residues. CDR3 bases: TGTGCCAGCAGCCAACGCTTACCGGGAACAAATGAAAAACTGTTTTTT. Its translation: CASSQRLPGTNEKLFF.

The J gene is TRBJ1-1, the V gene TRBV5-1; D is uncertain. Germline CDR1 is SGHRS and CDR2 is YFSETQ. The CDR3 spans 12 residues. The V end lost 4 bases, the J end lost 0 bases, and 4 bases lay between the germline ends. As DNA, the CDR3 is TGCGCCAGCAGCCTTATGAACACTGAAGCTTTCTTT. It specifies CASSLMNTEAFF.

This clone was counted once. V is TRBV5-4 and J is TRBJ2-3; TRBD2 matches 8 bases. Germline V gene data show CDR1 as SGHNT and CDR2 as YYREEE (reference sequence). Trimming took 3 bases from V and 5 from J; bases not matched to a gene: 8. The CDR3 is 15 residues long. The CDR3 protein is CASSSDPGGEDTQYF. In DNA, the CDR3 is TGTGCCAGCAGCTCGGACCCGGGGGGGGAAGATACGCAGTATTTT.

The table lists this clone with a count of one. The chain is built from TRBV7-2 and TRBJ2-2, with D possibly being TRBD1 (5 bases). CDR1 is SGHTA, CDR2 FQGNSA, per germline. The CDR3 is 15 amino acids. Trimming removed 5 bases at V and 3 bases at J, with 13 bases between. The CDR3 DNA reads TGTGCCAGCAGCCCCAGGGTCTTATACACCGGGGAGCTGTTTTTT. It translates to CASSPRVLYTGELFF.

The gene calls are TRBV7-3 and TRBJ2-2; 8 positions agree with TRBD2. The J segment lost 4 bases and the V segment lost 6 bases, leaving 13 bases of the junction unmatched. CDR3 length: 17 amino acids. Germline assignment: CDR1 SGHTA and CDR2 FQGTGA. The CDR3 DNA reads as TGTGCCAGCAGTTCCTCAGCGGGGGCGGGAGTCACCGGGGAGCTGTTTTTT. This encodes CASSSSAGAGVTGELFF. Filled out from reference TRBV7-3 and TRBJ2-2, the complete variable domain reads GAGVSQTPSNKVTEKGKYVELRCDPISGHTALYWYRQSLGQGPEFLIYFQGTGAADDSGLPNDRFFAVRPEGSVSTLKIQRTERGDSAVYLCASSSSAGAGVTGELFFGEGSRLTVL.

V is TRBV6-2 or TRBV6-3 and J is TRBJ2-2; TRBD2 is a possible D gene (6 bases). This CDR3 has 16 residues. The germline gives CDR1 MNHEY, CDR2 SVGEGT. The V end was cut by 5 bases, the J end by 1 base, with 14 bases between. DNA of the CDR3: TGTGCCAGCAGTCCCAGACTAGTGGGGAACACCGGGGAGCTGTTTTTT. It yields the protein CASSPRLVGNTGELFF.

This clone was seen once. This chain uses TRBV7-9 with TRBJ2-1, with 10 bases matching TRBD1. Looked up from germline, CDR1 is SEHNR and CDR2 is FQNEAQ (reference sequence). The V segment lost 1 base and the J segment 3 bases; nucleotides outside the gene matches: 9. This CDR3 comprises 18 residues. CDR3 in amino acids: CASSLGYSRDRGYNEQFF. Written as DNA, the CDR3 is TGTGCCAGCAGCTTAGGGTATAGCCGGGACAGGGGCTACAATGAGCAGTTCTTC.

The chain is built from TRBV5-1 and TRBJ2-1; 7 positions match TRBD2. Germline V gene lookup returns CDR1 SGHRS and CDR2 YFSETQ. The V gene end was trimmed by 6 bases and the J gene end by 5 bases; junction bases not matched to a gene: 11. This CDR3 spans 15 amino acids. Written as DNA, the CDR3 is TGCGCCAGCACGAATCCAAGCGGGGTTAACAATGAGCAGTTCTTC. Protein sequence: CASTNPSGVNNEQFF.

The sample holds one count of this clone. The rearrangement joins TRBV2 to TRBJ1-1; D gene ambiguous. Germline CDR1 reads SNHLY; CDR2 reads FYNNEI. This CDR3 has 11 residues. Trimming left V 6 bases short and J 3 bases short, with 5 bases between. DNA for the CDR3: TGTGCCAGCAGCCCTGACACTGAAGCTTTCTTT. Translation: CASSPDTEAFF.

J is TRBJ2-5 and V is TRBV4-1, with a possible D match to TRBD2 (6 bases). The CDR3 has 14 residues. Germline V gene sequence: CDR1 MGHRA, CDR2 YSYEKL. With 1 base removed from V and 0 bases from J, the gap between germline ends came to 6 bases. CDR3 sequence reads: CASSQGDYQETQYF. In DNA form, the CDR3 reads TGCGCCAGCAGCCAAGGGGACTACCAAGAGACCCAGTACTTC.

Concerning this clone: Germline is not matched at one junction end, which may reflect a read error. The chain joins TRBV7-7 to TRBJ2-7; D perhaps matches TRBD2 (5 bases). Germline lookup yields CDR1 SSHAT and CDR2 FNYEAQ (reference sequence). This CDR3 has 13 residues. In DNA form, the CDR3 reads TGTGCTAGCAGCTTAGAGGTTGAGGGCGAGCAGTACTTC. It translates to CASSLEVEGEQYF.

The CDR3 spells CASSYRVPPPYEQYV. The CDR3 DNA follows: TGTGCCAGCAGTTACCGGGTTCCCCCCCCCTACGAGCAGTACGTC. The J gene is TRBJ2-7, the V gene TRBV6-5; no definite D call. Germline V CDR1 and CDR2: MNHEY, SVGAGI. This CDR3 region has 15 residues. Trimming left V 2 bases short and J 2 bases short, with 13 bases between.

The chain employs TRBV19 and TRBJ2-1; 10 nucleotides align to TRBD1. The V segment lost 4 bases and the J segment 9 bases; nucleotides outside the gene matches: 9. CDR3 length: 15 residues. CDR1 is LNHDA, CDR2 SQIVND, per germline (reference sequence). The CDR3 nucleotides are TGTGCCAGTAGTAGGGGGGGACAGGGGCTCGTTGAGCAGTTCTTC. Translated: CASSRGGQGLVEQFF.

This chain joins TRBV29-1 and TRBJ2-4; D might be TRBD1 (6 bases). The V and J ends lost 5 bases and 5 bases respectively, with 7 bases between them. This CDR3 is built from 11 residues. Germline CDR1 reads SQVTM; CDR2 reads ANQGSEA. CDR3 sequence reads: CSVTGQNIQYF. The CDR3 DNA reads TGCAGCGTTACAGGGCAAAACATTCAGTACTTC.

The chain combines TRBV19 with TRBJ1-4, with D possibly matching TRBD1 (6 bases). This CDR3 has 15 amino acids. Trimming removed 5 bases at V and 1 base at J, with 11 bases between. The germline V gene encodes CDR1 LNHDA and CDR2 SQIVND (reference sequence). This chain's CDR3 is CASSFSRGTNEKLFF. Written as DNA, the CDR3 is TGTGCCAGTAGTTTTTCCAGGGGAACTAATGAAAAACTGTTTTTT.

This chain joins TRBV6-6 and TRBJ2-2; 8 bases match TRBD1. Germline trimming cut 5 bases from V and 5 bases from J; bases unmatched to any gene: 4. The CDR3 is made up of 14 amino acids. The V gene's germline CDR1 is MNHNY and CDR2 SVGAGI (reference sequence). The CDR3 bases are TGTGCCAGCAGTGCCCGACAGGGGACCGGGGAGCTGTTTTTT. It specifies CASSARQGTGELFF.

V is TRBV10-2 and J is TRBJ2-2; 11 nucleotides line up with TRBD1. The CDR3 has 16 residues. V was pared by 6 bases and J by 5 bases, with 8 bases of the junction left unmatched. Per germline, CDR1 WSHSY and CDR2 SAAADI. DNA for the CDR3: TGCGCCAGCAGGGAAGGACAGGGGGCTGGAACCGGGGAGCTGTTTTTT. Translation gives CASREGQGAGTGELFF.

The rearrangement uses TRBV27 and TRBJ1-6, with no clear D. CDR1 and CDR2 from the germline V gene are MNHEY and SMNVEV (reference sequence). V gave up 5 bases and J gave up 7 bases, with 9 bases separating them. The CDR3 covers 13 residues. The CDR3 nucleotides are TGTGCCAGCAGTCCCACAGCAAATTCACCCCTCCACTTT. This encodes CASSPTANSPLHF.

This chain uses TRBV19 with TRBJ2-1; 15 positions match TRBD2. Germline loops: CDR1 LNHDA, CDR2 SQIVND (reference sequence). The CDR3 consists of 14 residues. V was clipped by 8 bases and J by 9 bases; unmatched bases: 5. CDR3 bases: TGTGCCAGTGGACTAGCGGGGGGGAGTTTTGAGCAGTTCTTC. Its translation is CASGLAGGSFEQFF. The variable domain in full, completed from reference TRBV19 and TRBJ2-1, reads DGGITQSPKYLFRKEGQNVTLSCEQNLNHDAMYWYRQDPGQGLRLIYYSQIVNDFQKGDIAEGYSVSREKKESFPLTVTSAQKNPTAFYLCASGLAGGSFEQFFGPGTRLTVL.

In this sample, this clone turned up once. The V gene is TRBV6-5, the J gene TRBJ1-5; D gene ambiguous. V was cut by 6 bases and J by 4 bases, with 10 bases left in between. The CDR3 consists of 13 residues. Germline V gene data show CDR1 as MNHEY and CDR2 as SVGAGI. The CDR3 nucleotides read TGTGCCAGCAGCCCACTAGAAAATCAGCCCCAGCATTTT. Protein product: CASSPLENQPQHF.

This clone came up a few times. The rearrangement uses TRBV29-1 and TRBJ1-3; TRBD1 might be the D (5 bases). The CDR3 length is 15 residues. Germline lookup yields CDR1 SQVTM and CDR2 ANQGSEA. V gave up 4 bases and J gave up 4 bases, with 17 bases separating them. CDR3 sequence reads: CSVGLGEAGGNTIYF. CDR3 in DNA: TGCAGCGTTGGTTTAGGGGAGGCGGGAGGAAACACCATATATTTT.

The chain uses TRBV2 and TRBJ1-2; D unclear. The V and J ends lost 6 bases and 2 bases respectively, with 13 bases between them. Germline CDR1 reads SNHLY; CDR2 reads FYNNEI. The CDR3 is made up of 14 amino acids. CDR3 sequence (DNA): TGTGCCAGCAGACCACGGACTGGAAACTATGGCTACACCTTC. Translation gives CASRPRTGNYGYTF.

The CDR3 nucleotides are TGTGCCAGCAGTGAATGGACAGGCGCAGATACGCAGTATTTT. Translated: CASSEWTGADTQYF. The gene calls are TRBV2 and TRBJ2-3, with 7 bases fitting TRBD1. The CDR3 runs to 14 residues. Trimming took 2 bases from V and 4 from J; bases not matched to a gene: 3. Germline V gives CDR1 SNHLY, CDR2 FYNNEI.

V and J are TRBV18 and TRBJ1-5; 10 nucleotides match TRBD1. V lost 4 bases and J lost 7; bases outside the gene matches: 4. Germline V gene lookup returns CDR1 KGHSH and CDR2 LQKENI. This CDR3 has 14 residues. CDR3 sequence (DNA): TGTGCCAGCTCACAGGGACAGGGGAACCAGCCCCAGCATTTT. Translated, it gives CASSQGQGNQPQHF.

In its sample, this clone was seen a few times. The chain uses TRBV19 and TRBJ2-5; D might be TRBD1 (6 bases). CDR3 length: 14 residues. Trimming left V 3 bases short and J 5 bases short, with 13 bases between. The germline V gene encodes CDR1 LNHDA and CDR2 SQIVND (reference sequence). The CDR3 spells CASSMNWDTETQYF. CDR3 coding DNA: TGTGCCAGTAGTATGAATTGGGACACGGAGACCCAGTACTTC.

The V call is TRBV29-1, the J call TRBJ1-2, with 7 bases matching TRBD1. This CDR3 has 13 amino acids. CDR1 is SQVTM, CDR2 ANQGSEA, per germline. Trimming removed 4 bases from V and 5 bases from J; junction bases left unmatched: 7. CDR3 DNA: TGCAGCGTTGGAGGGGGCGAGGGTTATGGCTACACCTTC. This codes for CSVGGGEGYGYTF.

V is TRBV6-5 and J is TRBJ2-3, with a tentative D call TRBD1 (5 bases). With 5 bases removed from V and 6 bases from J, the gap between germline ends came to 15 bases. Germline CDR1 reads MNHEY; CDR2 reads SVGAGI. This CDR3 contains 14 residues. CDR3 in amino acids: CASSPSWGSDTQYF. CDR3 DNA: TGTGCCAGCAGTCCCTCCTGGGGCAGTGATACGCAGTATTTT.

This chain connects TRBV18 to TRBJ1-4, with D hard to call. Germline lookup yields CDR1 KGHSH and CDR2 LQKENI. The CDR3 is 14 residues long. Trimming left V 1 base short and J 8 bases short, with 11 bases between. DNA of the CDR3: TGTGCCAGCTCACCACAACCGGTTGAAGAAAAACTGTTTTTT. Translating gives CASSPQPVEEKLFF.

The CDR3 here is CASSLSRRAGGYTF. CDR3 coding DNA: TGTGCCAGCAGTTTATCAAGGAGGGCTGGGGGCTACACCTTC. The genes are TRBV27 and TRBJ1-2; D unresolved. Germline V gene sequence: CDR1 MNHEY, CDR2 SMNVEV (reference sequence). The V and J ends lost 0 bases and 8 bases respectively, with 13 bases between them. The CDR3 contains 14 residues.